The rows below give T cell receptor beta chains drawn from one sample of a study of cytomegalovirus exposure and HLA in healthy donors. Clones were read by immunoSEQ multiplex PCR, and TCRdb kept only the in-frame ones, dropping some. This sample yields some 180,000 clones, of which around 80% are seen a single time; approximately 1.2% belongs to the top ten. The sequencing input was PBMCs. The origin of the receptors is a girl aged 2-15 years in good health and CMV-seropositive. Each CDR3 is given with its conserved first and last residue. Fields, in order: V gene, D gene, J gene, clone size, CDR3 DNA, CDR3 protein. A D gene is named only where the DNA matches it firmly. A clone size is listed for some rows: how often the clone was seen (once, few, many), or a class if it is expanded.

V: TRBV9
D: -
J: TRBJ2-3
size: -
DNA: TGTGCCAGCAGCGTAAATCCGGGGTCGGGGGCAGATACGCAGTATTTT
CDR3: CASSVNPGSGADTQYF

V: TRBV28
D: -
J: TRBJ1-5
size: -
DNA: TGTGCCACCTTGGTAAGGGGGCAGCCCCAGCATTTT
CDR3: CATLVRGQPQHF

V: TRBV28
D: -
J: TRBJ1-2
size: -
DNA: TGTGCCAGCAGTGGGGACTACCCGGGACGGAACGGGAAGTATGGCTACACCTTC
CDR3: CASSGDYPGRNGKYGYTF

V: TRBV14
D: -
J: TRBJ1-1
size: few
DNA: TGTGCCAGCAGCCTCCTTTTTCCCGGGGTGAACACTGAAGCTTTCTTT
CDR3: CASSLLFPGVNTEAFF

V: TRBV7-9
D: -
J: TRBJ1-5
size: once
DNA: TGTGCCAGCAGCTTAGCTTCTATCGGGAGGGGAGGCAATCAGCCCCAGCATTTT
CDR3: CASSLASIGRGGNQPQHF

V: TRBV28
D: -
J: TRBJ2-7
size: -
DNA: TGTGCCAGCAGTTTATTGGGGGAAGGGGGACGCAATTACGAGCAGTACTTC
CDR3: CASSLLGEGGRNYEQYF

V: TRBV9
D: TRBD1
J: TRBJ2-3
size: -
DNA: TGTGCCAGCAGCGAGGACAGGGGACCAGATACGCAGTATTTT
CDR3: CASSEDRGPDTQYF

V: TRBV5-4
D: TRBD1
J: TRBJ1-1
size: -
DNA: TGTGCCAGCAGCGCGGACAGGGGGACTGAAGCTTTCTTT
CDR3: CASSADRGTEAFF

V: TRBV6-5
D: -
J: TRBJ2-3
size: -
DNA: TGTGCCAGCAGGCGTGGTGTTGGCACAGATACGCAGTATTTT
CDR3: CASRRGVGTDTQYF

V: TRBV19
D: -
J: TRBJ1-2
size: once
DNA: TGTGCCAGTAGTATAGAAAAAGGGGACTATGGCTACACCTTC
CDR3: CASSIEKGDYGYTF

V: TRBV2
D: TRBD2
J: TRBJ2-5
size: -
DNA: TGTGCCAGCAGCCCCCAGGGACTAGCGGGAGTGGTTTTGGAGACCCAGTACTTC
CDR3: CASSPQGLAGVVLETQYF

V: TRBV11-2
D: -
J: TRBJ1-4
size: -
DNA: TGTGCCAGCAGCTCCTTACGAGAAGGGAGACTGTTTTTT
CDR3: CASSSLREGRLFF

V: TRBV5-4
D: -
J: TRBJ2-1
size: -
DNA: TGTGCCAGCACCCTCGACAATGAGCAGTTCTTC
CDR3: CASTLDNEQFF

V: TRBV15
D: -
J: TRBJ1-5
size: -
DNA: TGTGCCACCAGCAGAGCCAGGGATCAGCCCCAGCATTTT
CDR3: CATSRARDQPQHF

V: TRBV7-3
D: TRBD2
J: TRBJ2-1
size: -
DNA: TGTGCCAGCAGCACCTTAGCGGGATCGGCCTACAATGAGCAGTTCTTC
CDR3: CASSTLAGSAYNEQFF

V: TRBV27
D: -
J: TRBJ1-1
size: -
DNA: TGTGCCAGCAGTTTAACAGGGAACACTGAAGCTTTCTTT
CDR3: CASSLTGNTEAFF

V: TRBV27
D: TRBD2
J: TRBJ2-1
size: -
DNA: TGTGCCAGCAGTTTATCTGGACTAGCGGGAGGGGAGCAGTTCTTC
CDR3: CASSLSGLAGGEQFF

V: TRBV5-1
D: TRBD1
J: TRBJ2-5
size: -
DNA: TGCGCCAGCAGCCGCCGGGACAGGGGGCGAGTTTCAGATAATGAAGAGACCCAGTACTTC
CDR3: CASSRRDRGRVSDNEETQYF

V: TRBV4-1
D: -
J: TRBJ2-3
size: few
DNA: TGCGCCAGCAGCCAAAGGTATACCGGGACTAGCACAGATACGCAGTATTTT
CDR3: CASSQRYTGTSTDTQYF

V: TRBV21-1
D: -
J: TRBJ2-3
size: -
DNA: TGTGCCAGCAGCAAAGAACGGAGGGGAGAAGATACGCAGTATTTT
CDR3: CASSKERRGEDTQYF

V: TRBV6-6
D: TRBD1
J: TRBJ2-7
size: -
DNA: TGTGCCAGCAGTTACTCCACAGGGGGCTTCTACGAGCAGTACTTC
CDR3: CASSYSTGGFYEQYF

V: TRBV6-1
D: TRBD1
J: TRBJ2-7
size: -
DNA: TGTGCCAGCAGTGAAGCGGGAACAGGGGTAGGAAGGGACTTC
CDR3: CASSEAGTGVGRDF

V: TRBV9
D: TRBD1
J: TRBJ1-5
size: -
DNA: TGTGCCAGCAGCGCCGGGACAGGATTCAATCAGCCCCAGCATTTT
CDR3: CASSAGTGFNQPQHF

V: TRBV9
D: TRBD1
J: TRBJ2-3
size: -
DNA: TGTGCCAGCAGCGTAGTAGGGACAGGGAGCACAGATACGCAGTATTTT
CDR3: CASSVVGTGSTDTQYF

V: TRBV5-4
D: -
J: TRBJ2-1
size: -
DNA: TGTGCCAGCAGCTTCGAGAAAGTAGGGGTCTTGCAGTTCTTC
CDR3: CASSFEKVGVLQFF

V: TRBV7-6
D: -
J: TRBJ2-1
size: -
DNA: TGTGCCAGCAGCAGCAACCGGGACTCCAGGAGCAGTGAGCAGTTCTTC
CDR3: CASSSNRDSRSSEQFF

V: TRBV6-5
D: -
J: TRBJ1-2
size: -
DNA: TGTGCCAGCAGGCAGAATAACTATGGCTACACCTTC
CDR3: CASRQNNYGYTF

V: TRBV5-1
D: -
J: TRBJ1-1
size: -
DNA: TGCGCCAGCAGCCCCGCGGGGCGCCCCGGGGACGCTGAAGCTTTCTTT
CDR3: CASSPAGRPGDAEAFF

V: TRBV6-5
D: TRBD2
J: TRBJ2-7
size: -
DNA: TGTGCCAGCAGCCGAGCGGGAGGGGTCTACGAGCAGTACTTC
CDR3: CASSRAGGVYEQYF

V: TRBV11-2
D: -
J: TRBJ1-3
size: -
DNA: TGTGCCAGCAGCTTAGTGTCGGGGGTGGACAACACCATATATTTT
CDR3: CASSLVSGVDNTIYF

V: TRBV10-3
D: -
J: TRBJ2-7
size: -
DNA: TGTGCCATCAGTGAGACTTACGAGCAGTACTTC
CDR3: CAISETYEQYF

V: TRBV2
D: -
J: TRBJ1-3
size: -
DNA: TGTGCCAGCAGTGTGCTAGGACAGAACTCTGGAAACACCATATATTTT
CDR3: CASSVLGQNSGNTIYF

V: TRBV19
D: -
J: TRBJ1-5
size: once
DNA: TGTGCCAGTAGGGCTGAGGGTGGGCAGCCCCAGCATTTT
CDR3: CASRAEGGQPQHF

V: TRBV2
D: TRBD1
J: TRBJ1-1
size: -
DNA: TGTGCCAGCAGGTACAGGGGGTTTTACACTGAAGCTTTCTTT
CDR3: CASRYRGFYTEAFF

V: TRBV4-2
D: -
J: TRBJ2-2
size: -
DNA: TGTGCCAGCAGCCAAGATTACAGGTCCACCGGGGAGCTGTTTTTT
CDR3: CASSQDYRSTGELFF

V: TRBV15
D: -
J: TRBJ1-1
size: -
DNA: TGTGCCACCGCCGGCGGGTTCATGAACACTGAAGCTTTCTTT
CDR3: CATAGGFMNTEAFF

V: TRBV9
D: TRBD2
J: TRBJ2-3
size: -
DNA: TGTGCCAGCAGCGTAGCGGGGAGGGTTGACCCTACAGATACGCAGTATTTT
CDR3: CASSVAGRVDPTDTQYF

V: TRBV6-1
D: -
J: TRBJ1-1
size: -
DNA: TGTGCCAGCAGAGGGGACATCGGTGACACTGAAGCTTTCTTT
CDR3: CASRGDIGDTEAFF

V: TRBV6-1
D: TRBD1
J: TRBJ2-1
size: -
DNA: TGTGCCAGCAGGGTAAGGCAGGGGGCAATCAATGAGCAGTTCTTC
CDR3: CASRVRQGAINEQFF

V: TRBV7-2
D: -
J: TRBJ1-1
size: -
DNA: TGTGCCAGCAGCTTCTGGGGGCCGAACACTGAAGCTTTCTTT
CDR3: CASSFWGPNTEAFF

V: TRBV5-4
D: TRBD1
J: TRBJ1-1
size: -
DNA: TGTGCCAGCAGCTTTCCTCCGGGACAGGGGACTGAAGCTTTCTTT
CDR3: CASSFPPGQGTEAFF

V: TRBV5-1
D: TRBD2
J: TRBJ2-7
size: -
DNA: TGCGCCAGCAGCACCCGGGTAGCGGGAGAATCCTACGAGCAGTACTTC
CDR3: CASSTRVAGESYEQYF

V: TRBV25-1
D: -
J: TRBJ2-7
size: -
DNA: TGTGCCAGCAGGGGGAGGCCCTCTACCTACGAGCAGTACTTC
CDR3: CASRGRPSTYEQYF

V: TRBV7-8
D: -
J: TRBJ1-1
size: once
DNA: TGTGCCAGCAGCTTCCCCGGGGAACCGCGCACTGAAGCTTTCTTT
CDR3: CASSFPGEPRTEAFF

V: TRBV5-1
D: TRBD1
J: TRBJ1-1
size: once
DNA: TGCGCCAGCAGCTTGATGGGACAGGGAAACACTGAAGCTTTCTTT
CDR3: CASSLMGQGNTEAFF

V: TRBV2
D: TRBD1
J: TRBJ1-2
size: -
DNA: TGTGCCAGCAAGACAGGGGGAATCGAGAACTATGGCTACACCTTC
CDR3: CASKTGGIENYGYTF

V: TRBV7-8
D: -
J: TRBJ1-2
size: -
DNA: TGTGCCAGCAGCTTAGTGCGGTCAGGGGTCTATGGCTACACCTTC
CDR3: CASSLVRSGVYGYTF

V: TRBV28
D: TRBD2
J: TRBJ2-1
size: -
DNA: TGTGCCAGCAGTCCAGCTAGCGGGAAGGGTAATGAGCAGTTCTTC
CDR3: CASSPASGKGNEQFF

V: TRBV5-6
D: TRBD1
J: TRBJ2-5
size: -
DNA: TGTGCCAGCAGCTTGCCGACAGGGCAAGAGACCCAGTACTTC
CDR3: CASSLPTGQETQYF

V: TRBV4-1
D: -
J: TRBJ2-1
size: -
DNA: TGCGCCAGCAGCCAAGATCAGCAGGGGTACAATGAGCAGTTCTTC
CDR3: CASSQDQQGYNEQFF

V: TRBV11-1
D: TRBD1
J: TRBJ1-2
size: -
DNA: TGTGCCAGCAGCCGGACAGGGGACTATGGCTACACCTTC
CDR3: CASSRTGDYGYTF

V: TRBV2
D: -
J: TRBJ2-5
size: -
DNA: TGTGCCAGCAAAACTACGTCCGCGGGTGGTACGAAGACCCAGTACTTC
CDR3: CASKTTSAGGTKTQYF

V: TRBV10-3
D: TRBD2
J: TRBJ2-2
size: -
DNA: TGTGCCATCAGACTGGGACTAGCTGACCCCACCGGGGAGCTGTTTTTT
CDR3: CAIRLGLADPTGELFF

V: TRBV6-5
D: -
J: TRBJ2-1
size: few
DNA: TGTGCCAGCAGTCGGCTAGATGAGCAGTTCTTC
CDR3: CASSRLDEQFF

V: TRBV7-2
D: TRBD2
J: TRBJ2-3
size: -
DNA: TGTGCCAGCAGGGCCGGGGGGGCCCTCGCAGATACGCAGTATTTT
CDR3: CASRAGGALADTQYF